This TCR beta chain stems from a study of T cells in narcolepsy. On the study more broadly: Enrolled donors included narcolepsy type 1 or type 2 patients and healthy controls.

Whole-study findings and limits: HCRT-specific and TRIB2-specific autoreactive clonotypes appeared among same-patient CSF and blood CD4+ clonotypes.

Germline assignment: CDR1 MNHEY and CDR2 SVGAGI. The CDR3 has 15 residues. Trimming pared 6 bases from V and 2 bases from J, leaving 17 bases between. With respect to this clone: The antigen is not known.

Only in-frame clones appear in the TCRdb table, and some are missing; sequencing was by immunoSEQ multiplex PCR. The sample carries some 17,000 clones, 70% to 90% recorded once. Sequencing used memory (CD45RA-) CD4+ T cells from blood. The receptor's source is a human donor in good health. V and J are TRBV6-5 and TRBJ2-7, with D maybe TRBD2 (6 bases). The CDR3 region is CASRARSGAPYEQYF. The CDR3 coding sequence is TGTGCCAGCAGGGCCCGTAGCGGCGCCCCCTACGAGCAGTACTTC.